This TCR beta chain is drawn from a study of early T cells in non-severe SARS-CoV-2 infection. Findings and limits, study-wide: Anti-spike CD8 specificities were favored by VDJdb matching, whose results missed private and CD4 specificities.

Trimming cost V 4 bases and J 0 bases, with 10 bases left between them. Germline loops: CDR1 SEHNR, CDR2 FQNEAQ (reference sequence). The CDR3 has 15 amino acids. This clonotype was recorded a few times. Its antigen is unidentified. cDNA molecules, individually, were tagged with unique molecular identifiers. TCRdb processed the 5' RACE reads anew with MiXCR; each CDR3 protein has one entry. The repertoire holds tens of thousands of distinct CDR3 sequences, with 15% to 18% as singletons. The sequencing input was whole blood. The clonotype comes from an adult who was a healthcare worker with PCR-confirmed SARS-CoV-2 infection or an uninfected control (not recorded which). V and J are TRBV7-9 and TRBJ1-5, with D hard to call. The CDR3 loop is CASSSGSNSNQPQHF. CDR3 sequence (DNA): TGTGCCAGCAGCTCTGGGTCAAATAGCAATCAGCCCCAGCATTTT.